This T cell receptor beta chain appears in the sequencing data of a study of beta chain features in type 1 diabetes. The CDR3 consists of 14 residues. V gave up 6 bases and J gave up 0 bases, with 9 bases separating them. Per the germline V gene, CDR1 is MNHNS and CDR2 is SASEGT. The entirety of the isolated RNA underwent reverse transcription, so expressed TCRB transcripts were sequenced. Sequenced by immunoSEQ multiplex PCR; TCRdb stores in-frame clones only, minus some. The table lists approximately 380,000 clones, less than 15% of them singletons. This chain connects TRBV6-1 to TRBJ1-5; tentatively, D is TRBD1 (6 bases). The sequenced sample consisted of naive CD4+ T cells from blood. This sequence originates from a young woman in good health. The CDR3 sequence is CASRGATSNQPQHF. The CDR3 bases are TGTGCCAGCAGGGGGGCTACTAGCAATCAGCCCCAGCATTTT.